This TCR beta chain was identified during a study of early T cells in non-severe SARS-CoV-2 infection. TCRdb re-derived calls from the 5' RACE reads in MiXCR, one entry per CDR3 protein. This table holds about 100,000 distinct CDR3 sequences, under 15% found once. This clonotype occurred many times. The sequence was obtained from an adult who was a healthcare worker with PCR-confirmed SARS-CoV-2 infection or an uninfected control (not recorded which). Sequencing input: whole blood.

The DNA of the CDR3 is TGCGCCAGCAGCCCGACCGGGACTGCCAATGAGCAGTTCTTC. This gives the protein CASSPTGTANEQFF. This chain uses TRBV5-1 with TRBJ2-1, with a possible D match to TRBD2 (6 bases). This CDR3 is built from 14 residues. The germline V and J ends were trimmed by 4 bases and 6 bases, with 14 bases remaining between them. Germline-derived CDR1 and CDR2 are SGHRS and YFSETQ. Based on the CDR3 plus reference TRBV5-1 and TRBJ2-1, the full variable domain is KAGVTQTPRYLIKTRGQQVTLSCSPISGHRSVSWYQQTPGQGLQFLFEYFSETQRNKGNFPGRFSGRQFSNSRSEMNVSTLELGDSALYLCASSPTGTANEQFFGPGTRLTVL.